These 7 T cell receptor beta chains came from one sample sequenced in a study of T cells in women clearing cervical HPV infection. Profiling relied on immunoSEQ multiplex PCR, and the TCRdb table lists in-frame clones only, not all of them. This table holds tens of thousands of clones. Sequences were obtained from blood buffy coat. Receptors were obtained from a woman between 18 and 69 years old with a cervical HPV16 infection that either progressed to CIN3+ or cleared (not recorded which).

The sequenced CDR3 bases are TGTGCCAGCAACACAGGTTCCAAAAGCTACAATGAG. Amino acids: CASNTGSKSYNE. The entire CDR3 sequence reads CASNTGSKSYNEQFF. This sequence joins TRBV7-2 and TRBJ2-1; TRBD1 might be the D (5 bases). The read gets to within 3 residues of the CDR3 end, and the germline J gene fills in the rest. Trimming took off 7 bases at V and 3 bases at J, with 16 bases between the two ends. Germline CDR1 reads SGHTA; CDR2 reads FQGNSA. The CDR3 loop spans 15 amino acids.

Points on this clone: The read gets to within 3 residues of the CDR3 end, and the germline J gene fills in the rest. This chain joins TRBV20-1 and TRBJ1-4, with a possible D match to TRBD1 (5 bases). Germline CDR1 reads DFQATT; CDR2 reads SNEGSKA (reference sequence). The CDR3 length is 14 residues. The V end lost 6 bases, the J end lost 0 bases, and 11 bases lay between the germline ends. CDR3 sequence: CSATGDPTNEKLFF. The DNA read from the CDR3 is TGCAGTGCCACGGGGGATCCAACTAATGAAAAA.

Note on this clone: Read data end 3 residues before the CDR3 end; the end is taken from the germline J gene. This chain uses TRBV19 with TRBJ1-6, with D tentatively TRBD1 (5 bases). CDR1 and CDR2 (germline): LNHDA, SQIVND (reference sequence). Trimming took off 6 bases at V and 7 bases at J, with 16 bases between the two ends. CDR3 length: 15 residues. Here the CDR3 reads CASRDGPGRNSPLHF. The sequenced CDR3 bases are TGTGCCAGTAGGGACGGGCCAGGGCGAAATTCACCC.

About this clone itself: Coverage ceases 3 residues before the CDR3 finishes, and the germline J gene fills in the end. The chain recombines TRBV5-1 with TRBJ1-2, with D possibly matching TRBD1 (6 bases). V lost 0 bases to trimming and J lost 4 bases, with 13 bases between them. CDR1 and CDR2 from the germline V gene are SGHRS and YFSETQ. The CDR3 runs to 15 residues. CDR3 protein: CASSLAMGAGYGYTF. The sequenced CDR3 bases are TGCGCCAGCAGCTTGGCGATGGGGGCTGGCTATGGC. Filled out from reference TRBV5-1 and TRBJ1-2, the complete variable domain reads KAGVTQTPRYLIKTRGQQVTLSCSPISGHRSVSWYQQTPGQGLQFLFEYFSETQRNKGNFPGRFSGRQFSNSRSEMNVSTLELGDSALYLCASSLAMGAGYGYTFGSGTRLTVV.

Of note for this clone: The CDR3 end falls 3 residues outside the read, so it is completed with the germline J gene. V usage is TRBV2 and J usage is TRBJ1-1; TRBD1 matches at 7 bases. V dropped 6 bases and J dropped 0; count of bases not matched to a gene: 7. Germline CDR1 is SNHLY and CDR2 is FYNNEI. This CDR3 has 15 amino acids. CDR3 in amino acids: CASRGLGQLNTEAFF. CDR3 bases read: TGTGCCAGCAGGGGACTGGGACAGTTGAACACTGAA.

As regards this clone: The CDR3 is cut off 3 residues early in the read; its end comes from the germline J gene. The chain employs TRBV7-6 and TRBJ2-1; TRBD2 is a possible D gene (6 bases). The CDR3 runs to 14 residues. Per germline, CDR1 SGHVS and CDR2 FNYEAQ. Deletions cut 1 base from V and 4 bases from J, with 8 bases between. The CDR3 region is CASSLGGNYNEQFF. Incomplete CDR3 DNA: TGTGCCAGCAGCTTAGGCGGGAATTACAATGAG.

Note on this clone: The read is 3 residues too short to cover the CDR3 end, so that end is filled in from the germline J gene. The gene calls are TRBV30 and TRBJ2-3; tentative D call: TRBD2 (5 bases). Germline V CDR1 and CDR2: GTSNPN, SVGIG (reference sequence). The length of the CDR3 is 13 residues. The DNA read from the CDR3 is TGTGCCTGGAGCGGGGATCCCAATCAGCCG. It yields the protein CAWSGDPNQP. The whole CDR3 region reads CAWSGDPNQPQYF.